These T cell receptor beta chains were read from a single sample in a study of blood T cell repertoires in COVID-19. Sequenced by immunoSEQ multiplex PCR; TCRdb stores in-frame clones only, minus some. The profile covers over 150,000 clones, with approximately 85% appearing a single time and around 8.1% taken by the ten largest. The sequenced sample consisted of peripheral blood. All receptors come from a woman aged 60-75 years with COVID-19, enrolled during active disease. The CDR3 runs from the conserved cysteine through the conserved F or W. D genes are given only for firm matches. A row's size may be missing; if present it is once, few, many or a size class.

CDR3 DNA	CDR3 protein	D gene	clone size	V gene	J gene
TGTGCCAGCAGAGGATCAGGGGATCGTCAGCCCCAGCATTTT	CASRGSGDRQPQHF	-	-	TRBV6-5	TRBJ1-5
TGTGCCAGTAGGCCCGGACAGGGGGGCACTGAAGCTTTCTTT	CASRPGQGGTEAFF	TRBD1	-	TRBV19	TRBJ1-1
TGTGCCAGCAGCTTGGAACAGGGCACAGATACGCAGTATTTT	CASSLEQGTDTQYF	-	-	TRBV5-6	TRBJ2-3
TGTGCCAGCAGCTTAAACCCTGCTAGCGGGGGCCAAGAGACCCAGTACTTC	CASSLNPASGGQETQYF	TRBD2	once	TRBV7-2	TRBJ2-5
TGTGCTAGCAGCTTGGGCGGGAGGGTCCAAGAGACCCAGTACTTC	CASSLGGRVQETQYF	TRBD2	many	TRBV7-7	TRBJ2-5
TGTGCCAGCTCACAGAGGGATGGCTACACCTTC	CASSQRDGYTF	-	-	TRBV18	TRBJ1-2
TGTGCTAGTGGTTTGGTACTCGGCGGGACTGGGGACATTCAGTACTTC	CASGLVLGGTGDIQYF	-	-	TRBV12-5	TRBJ2-4
TGTGCCAGCAGTTGGGGGACAGGGGGCGGTCAGCCCCAGCATTTT	CASSWGTGGGQPQHF	TRBD1	-	TRBV6-5	TRBJ1-5
TGTGCCAGCTCACCACAGGGCGGGACAGGGCGAAACACCATATATTTT	CASSPQGGTGRNTIYF	TRBD1	-	TRBV18	TRBJ1-3
TGTGCCAGCAACCCCGGGACAGGGGCTCCTAATGAAAAACTGTTTTTT	CASNPGTGAPNEKLFF	TRBD1	-	TRBV5-8	TRBJ1-4
TGTGCCAGCAGCCAAGGCGGACAGGGTAGGTCTGAAGCTTTCTTT	CASSQGGQGRSEAFF	TRBD1	-	TRBV3-1/TRBV3-2	TRBJ1-1
TGTGCCACCAGTGATTTTCGGCAGGGGGACCAGAATGAGCAGTTCTTC	CATSDFRQGDQNEQFF	TRBD1	few	TRBV24-1	TRBJ2-1
TGTGCCAGTAGTATCAGGGGACAGGGAGGCCATCAGCCCCAGCATTTT	CASSIRGQGGHQPQHF	TRBD1	once	TRBV19	TRBJ1-5
TGTGCCAGCAGAGATGCCATTATAGACAACGGGAACGAGCAGTACTTC	CASRDAIIDNGNEQYF	-	-	TRBV6-6	TRBJ2-7
TGTGCCAGCTCACCACCCCAGGGATCTGGCTACACCTTC	CASSPPQGSGYTF	-	-	TRBV18	TRBJ1-2
TGCAGCGTTCCCGACAGGGGACAAGAGACCCAGTACTTC	CSVPDRGQETQYF	TRBD1	-	TRBV29-1	TRBJ2-5
TGTGCCACCAGGGGGGGATTGGTCGGGGAGCTGTTTTTT	CATRGGLVGELFF	-	-	TRBV12-3/TRBV12-4	TRBJ2-2
TGCGCCAGCAGCCAAGATCCCCTGGCAGGGGGTGTAGAGACCCAGTACTTC	CASSQDPLAGGVETQYF	TRBD1	-	TRBV4-1	TRBJ2-5
TGTGCCAGCAGCGTAGGTTGGGGAGAGGATACGCAGTATTTT	CASSVGWGEDTQYF	-	-	TRBV9	TRBJ2-3
TGTGCCAGCAGCGTAGCGGGGGGAGGCAATGAGCAGTTCTTC	CASSVAGGGNEQFF	TRBD2	many	TRBV9	TRBJ2-1
TGTGCCAGCAGCCGCCGAGGAGCGGTCGACACCATATATTTT	CASSRRGAVDTIYF	-	-	TRBV5-6	TRBJ1-3
TGTGCCAGCAGTACACTACTCAGGGGGGTAGGAGGCTACACCTTC	CASSTLLRGVGGYTF	TRBD1	-	TRBV5-6	TRBJ1-2
TGTGCCAGCAGTCGCTCGCAGGTTTTCGAAAAACTGTTTTTT	CASSRSQVFEKLFF	-	-	TRBV27	TRBJ1-4
TGTGCCAGCAGCGCCGGGACACTCAATCAGCCCCAGCATTTT	CASSAGTLNQPQHF	-	-	TRBV9	TRBJ1-5
TGCAGCGTTGAAACTAACTCCTACGAGCAGTACTTC	CSVETNSYEQYF	-	-	TRBV29-1	TRBJ2-7
TGCAGCGTTGAAGGTCAAACTAGCGGTGTAACCTACGAGCAGTACTTC	CSVEGQTSGVTYEQYF	TRBD2	-	TRBV29-1	TRBJ2-7
TGCGCCAGCAGCTTGCGGCAGGGGTGGTCCTACAATGAGCAGTTCTTC	CASSLRQGWSYNEQFF	-	-	TRBV5-1	TRBJ2-1
TGTGCCACCTGCGGACAGGCTAGCAATGAGCAGTTCTTC	CATCGQASNEQFF	TRBD1	-	TRBV6-5	TRBJ2-1
TGTGCCAGCAGCGCCCGCCTGGCAGGCCTCTCTGGAAACACCATATATTTT	CASSARLAGLSGNTIYF	-	few	TRBV9	TRBJ1-3
TGTGCCAGCAGCTTAGCGAGACAGGGGTATACGGGAAACACCATATATTTT	CASSLARQGYTGNTIYF	TRBD1	once	TRBV7-8	TRBJ1-3
TGTGCCAGCAGCCTACAAAACTATGGCTACACCTTC	CASSLQNYGYTF	-	-	TRBV3-1/TRBV3-2	TRBJ1-2
TGTGCCAGCAGAGGGATGGGACAACTAGGGGGCTACACCTTC	CASRGMGQLGGYTF	-	-	TRBV5-4	TRBJ1-2
TGTGCCAGCAGCCTTGACAGGGGTAGTCAGCCCCAGCATTTT	CASSLDRGSQPQHF	TRBD1	-	TRBV6-6	TRBJ1-5
TGTGCCAGCAGCCAAGATACGGGATCGGGCACTGAAGCTTTCTTT	CASSQDTGSGTEAFF	-	-	TRBV4-2	TRBJ1-1
TGTGCCACCAGTGCGACAGGGTTCTATGGCTACACCTTC	CATSATGFYGYTF	TRBD1	-	TRBV24-1	TRBJ1-2
TGCGCCAGCAGACCAACCGGGACAGGGGTCTACAATGAGCAGTTCTTC	CASRPTGTGVYNEQFF	TRBD1	-	TRBV5-1	TRBJ2-1
TGCAGTGCTAGAGACGTCTATGGCTACACCTTC	CSARDVYGYTF	-	-	TRBV20-1	TRBJ1-2
TGTGCCAGCAGCCGGGGACAGCGAACCGGGGAGACCCAGTACTTC	CASSRGQRTGETQYF	TRBD1	few	TRBV11-3	TRBJ2-5
TGTGCCAGTAGTATGGGACAGCGCTATGGCTACACCTTC	CASSMGQRYGYTF	TRBD1	-	TRBV19	TRBJ1-2
TGCGCCAGCAGCCTACTTTCTGGGGCCAACGTCCTGACTTTC	CASSLLSGANVLTF	-	-	TRBV5-1	TRBJ2-6
TGTGCCAGCAGCTTACAGGGAGGCACAGATACGCAGTATTTT	CASSLQGGTDTQYF	-	-	TRBV5-8	TRBJ2-3
TGTGCCAGCAGCAGGACTATGAATGAGCAGTTCTTC	CASSRTMNEQFF	-	-	TRBV5-4	TRBJ2-1
TGCGCCAGCAGTTGGACACCTCGCTCTGGGGCCAACGTCCTGACTTTC	CASSWTPRSGANVLTF	-	many	TRBV10-1	TRBJ2-6
TGCGCCAGCAGCTTGGGTAGCGGGGGGGCGTGGAATGAGCAGTTCTTC	CASSLGSGGAWNEQFF	TRBD2	once	TRBV5-1	TRBJ2-1
TGTGCCAGCTCACCAGGGACAAACAAAGTAGATGAGCAGTTCTTC	CASSPGTNKVDEQFF	-	-	TRBV18	TRBJ2-1
TGTGCCAGCAGCTTAGGAATCGGACTCCGGGGCTACACCTTC	CASSLGIGLRGYTF	-	-	TRBV7-3	TRBJ1-2
TGTGCCAGCAGCCCAGGACAGGGAGGTGAAAAACTGTTTTTT	CASSPGQGGEKLFF	TRBD1	-	TRBV7-2	TRBJ1-4
TGTGCCAGTAAAGGCGGTCTCTCAGCGTTGAACACTGAAGCTTTCTTT	CASKGGLSALNTEAFF	-	-	TRBV19	TRBJ1-1
TGTGCCAGCAGCGGACAGGGACATCAGCCCCAGCATTTT	CASSGQGHQPQHF	TRBD1	-	TRBV14	TRBJ1-5